These 23 T cell receptor beta chains came from one sample sequenced in a study of PD-1 blockade in classical Hodgkin lymphoma. Method: immunoSEQ multiplex PCR; TCRdb's copy keeps in-frame clones and lacks some. The sample shows about 21,000 clones, around nine tenths of them seen only once. Time point reported: newly diagnosed, previously untreated cHL patient sample. Magnetic depletion of non-target cells from thawed PBMCs yielded purified CD8+ T cells. Sequencing used CD8+ T cells from blood. The receptor set was obtained from a human donor with classical Hodgkin lymphoma.

This clone appeared once. V usage is TRBV6-1 and J usage is TRBJ1-1, with 8 bases matching TRBD1. Germline CDR1 MNHNS, CDR2 SASEGT. V shed 11 bases and J 4 bases; nucleotides not matched to a gene: 9. The CDR3 sequence is 13 residues long. The DNA of the CDR3 is TGTGCCGCCCGGGACAGGCTTTTCACTGAAGCTTTCTTT. It specifies CAARDRLFTEAFF.

The chain recombines TRBV5-4 with TRBJ1-1, with unresolved D. V gave up 4 bases and J gave up 2 bases, with 9 bases separating them. In germline, CDR1 is SGHNT, CDR2 YYREEE (reference sequence). CDR3 length: 13 amino acids. The CDR3, as DNA: TGTGCCAGCAGCCCCGGGGTCAACACTGAAGCTTTCTTT. Amino acids: CASSPGVNTEAFF.

The chain carries TRBV4-3 and TRBJ2-5; D is unresolved. V dropped 1 base and J dropped 5 bases, with 14 bases sitting between them. Germline V gene lookup returns CDR1 LGHNA and CDR2 YSLEER. There are 15 residues in the CDR3. The chain's CDR3 is CASSQAPGSPETQYF. CDR3 sequence (DNA): TGCGCCAGCAGCCAAGCGCCCGGCTCCCCGGAGACCCAGTACTTC.

CDR3 sequence: CASSLEVAMNEQFF. The CDR3 nucleotides read TGTGCCAGCAGCTTAGAGGTAGCGATGAATGAGCAGTTCTTC. The chain links TRBV7-8 to TRBJ2-1, with D perhaps matching TRBD2 (5 bases). From germline, CDR1 is SGHVS and CDR2 FQNEAQ. The CDR3 is made up of 14 amino acids. V was clipped by 1 base and J by 7 bases, with 11 bases between them.

This clone has a single count. This chain connects TRBV9 to TRBJ2-7, with unresolved D. The germline V gene encodes CDR1 SGDLS and CDR2 YYNGEE. The CDR3 runs 14 residues. V lost 0 bases and J 2 bases, leaving 9 bases between the germline ends. CDR3 nucleotide sequence: TGTGCCAGCAGCGTAGCGGCAGCAGCCTACGAGCAGTACTTC. Protein product: CASSVAAAAYEQYF. Full variable domain (rest looked up from reference TRBV9 and TRBJ2-7): DSGVTQTPKHLITATGQRVTLRCSPRSGDLSVYWYQQSLDQGLQFLIQYYNGEERAKGNILERFSAQQFPDLHSELNLSSLELGDSALYFCASSVAAAAYEQYFGPGTRLTVT.

The chain employs TRBV7-2 and TRBJ2-3; D is possibly TRBD2 (6 bases). The CDR3 consists of 15 residues. Germline V gene sequence: CDR1 SGHTA, CDR2 FQGNSA. V was cut by 4 bases and J by 6 bases, with 17 bases left in between. The DNA of the CDR3 is TGTGCCAGCAGCTCCCTCGGGGCCGCGGGGGATACGCAGTATTTT. It yields the protein CASSSLGAAGDTQYF.

This sequence joins TRBV15 and TRBJ1-2; no clear D. This CDR3 is 13 amino acids long. Germline V gives CDR1 LNHNV, CDR2 YYDKDF (reference sequence). The V and J ends lost 5 bases and 4 bases respectively, with 11 bases between them. This CDR3 reads CATSDPGGYGYTF. In DNA, the CDR3 is TGTGCCACCAGCGACCCGGGAGGCTATGGCTACACCTTC.

The CDR3 region is CASSQDITDTQYF. The DNA of the CDR3 is TGCGCCAGCAGCCAGGACATCACAGATACGCAGTATTTT. The V and J genes are TRBV5-1 and TRBJ2-3; D might be TRBD1 (5 bases). CDR1 is SGHRS, CDR2 YFSETQ, per germline. V was pared by 4 bases and J by 2 bases, with 8 bases between. The CDR3 spans 13 residues.

The V and J genes are TRBV27 and TRBJ1-1; no clear D. This CDR3 comprises 14 residues. V shed 6 bases and J shed 1 base, with 12 bases lying between them. Germline V gene sequence: CDR1 MNHEY, CDR2 SMNVEV (reference sequence). CDR3 residues: CASSPGLGNTEAFF. CDR3 bases: TGTGCCAGCAGCCCCGGACTCGGGAACACTGAAGCTTTCTTT.

V usage is TRBV19 and J usage is TRBJ1-1; D is perhaps TRBD1 (6 bases). The length of the CDR3 is 13 residues. V dropped 9 bases and J dropped 7 bases, with 18 bases sitting between them. The germline V gene has CDR1 LNHDA and CDR2 SQIVND (reference sequence). CDR3 sequence (DNA): TGTGCCAGCCATGAGGGGGACCGTCTTGAAGCTTTCTTT. Translated, it gives CASHEGDRLEAFF.

V is TRBV5-6 and J is TRBJ1-1; tentatively, D is TRBD1 (6 bases). V lost 1 base to trimming and J lost 3 bases, with 10 bases between them. The length of the CDR3 is 14 residues. CDR1 is SGHDT, CDR2 YYEEEE, per germline. The CDR3 sequence: CASSLRGLDTEAFF. CDR3 coding DNA: TGTGCCAGCAGCTTGCGGGGGCTAGACACTGAAGCTTTCTTT.

CDR3 in DNA: TGTGCCAGCAGCTTCACAGGGGATCAGCCCCAGCATTTT. Protein sequence: CASSFTGDQPQHF. V gene TRBV9 combines with J gene TRBJ1-5, with TRBD1 matching over 7 bases. The germline CDR1 and CDR2 sequences are SGDLS and YYNGEE. After removal of 4 bases from V and 5 bases from J, the junction contained 3 bases not matched to a gene. The CDR3 extends over 13 amino acids.

The J gene is TRBJ2-5, the V gene TRBV28; TRBD2 is a possible D gene (5 bases). The V end was cut by 6 bases, the J end by 7 bases, with 15 bases between. CDR3 size: 13 residues. CDR1 and CDR2 from the germline V gene are MDHEN and SYDVKM. CDR3 in DNA: TGTGCCAGCAGCCAAACCCTTCGGGGGACCCAGTACTTC. Translating it yields CASSQTLRGTQYF.

The genes are TRBV25-1 and TRBJ2-1, with a tentative D call TRBD2 (6 bases). CDR1 MGHDK and CDR2 SYGVNS come from the germline V gene. The CDR3 length is 16 residues. The V end was cut by 4 bases, the J end by 0 bases, with 13 bases between. In DNA form, the CDR3 reads TGTGCCAGCAGTGGCTGGGACTTAAGCTCCTACAATGAGCAGTTCTTC. This gives the protein CASSGWDLSSYNEQFF.

The V and J genes are TRBV25-1 and TRBJ1-4, with D unclear. The ends were cut back, 7 bases at V and 8 bases at J, with 11 bases in the middle. The CDR3 totals 12 residues. The germline V gene encodes CDR1 MGHDK and CDR2 SYGVNS. The CDR3 nucleotides read TGTGCCAGCAACCGGGCGGGCGAAAAACTGTTTTTT. Its translation: CASNRAGEKLFF.

The genes are TRBV19 and TRBJ1-6; D might be TRBD1 (5 bases). CDR3 size: 14 residues. The germline V gene has CDR1 LNHDA and CDR2 SQIVND (reference sequence). Trimming shortened V by 7 bases and J by 10 bases, and 17 bases separated the two germline ends. The CDR3 here is CASMSGTANSPLHF. The CDR3, as DNA: TGTGCCAGTATGTCCGGGACGGCTAACTCACCCCTCCACTTT.

The gene calls are TRBV6-5 and TRBJ2-7; D is undetermined. Germline CDR1 and CDR2: MNHEY and SVGAGI. V was trimmed by 3 bases and J by 2 bases, leaving 11 bases between them. The CDR3 sequence is 14 residues long. The CDR3 region has the DNA TGTGCCAGCAGTTATATCGCAGCTACCTACGAGCAGTACTTC. Translation gives CASSYIAATYEQYF.

Here the CDR3 reads CASSSGFEQYF. CDR3 bases: TGTGCCAGCAGCTCCGGATTCGAGCAGTACTTC. The V call is TRBV7-2, the J call TRBJ2-7; D unclear. Germline V gives CDR1 SGHTA, CDR2 FQGNSA. V lost 4 bases to trimming and J lost 6 bases, with 7 bases between them. The length of the CDR3 is 11 residues.

The rearrangement uses TRBV5-8 and TRBJ2-7; the match to TRBD1 covers 10 bases. In germline, CDR1 is SGHTS, CDR2 YDEGEE. CDR3 length equals 15 residues. The J segment lost 1 base and the V segment lost 5 bases, leaving 6 bases of the junction unmatched. CDR3 loop: CASRPRDRGSYEQYF. The DNA for the CDR3 is TGTGCCAGCAGACCGAGGGACAGGGGATCCTACGAGCAGTACTTC.

The DNA of the CDR3 is TGTGCCAGCTCACCGACCCGAGGTTTCCAAGAGACCCAGTACTTC. Translation: CASSPTRGFQETQYF. The chain couples TRBV18 to TRBJ2-5; no reliable D call. Looked up from germline, CDR1 is KGHSH and CDR2 is LQKENI. The CDR3 length is 15 residues. V lost 3 bases to trimming and J lost 1 base, with 12 bases between them.

CDR3 residues: CASSYGKGKNYGYTF. The CDR3 DNA reads TGTGCCAGCAGTTACGGAAAGGGCAAGAACTATGGCTACACCTTC. The chain combines TRBV6-5 with TRBJ1-2; D is undetermined. The V gene's germline CDR1 is MNHEY and CDR2 SVGAGI. The CDR3 length is 15 residues. V lost 2 bases and J lost 2, with 12 bases in between.

The rearrangement joins TRBV5-6 to TRBJ2-1; 8 bases map to TRBD2. V lost 0 bases, J lost 4 bases, and 9 bases stayed unmatched. Germline V gene lookup returns CDR1 SGHDT and CDR2 YYEEEE. The CDR3 is made up of 17 amino acids. As DNA, the CDR3 is TGTGCCAGCAGCTTGGGAGGGCCTAGCGGGTCTTACAATGAGCAGTTCTTC. It translates to CASSLGGPSGSYNEQFF.

CDR3 protein: CASNQGQWRDTEAFF. CDR3 bases: TGTGCCAGCAACCAGGGCCAATGGCGGGACACTGAAGCTTTCTTT. The chain uses TRBV28 and TRBJ1-1, with D possibly matching TRBD1 (5 bases). V lost 7 bases and J lost 3, with 18 bases in between. Per germline, CDR1 MDHEN and CDR2 SYDVKM. This CDR3 has 15 residues.